Listed below are T cell receptor beta chains from one sample, sequenced in a study of blood T cells in healthy people across ages. TCRdb passed the 5' RACE reads through MiXCR, listing each CDR3 protein once. This table holds around 1.5 million distinct CDR3 sequences, approximately 59% found once. Source material: blood. The receptors shown here come from a man aged 18 to 35 in good health. Both conserved end residues are part of each CDR3. The order of the fields is V gene, clone size, J gene, D gene, CDR3 protein, CDR3 DNA. A D gene is named only where the DNA matches it firmly. Some rows have no size entry. The others give once, few or many, or a class for an expanded clone.

TRBV7-2	few	TRBJ2-1	TRBD2	CASSSRYSGGAYNEQFF	TGTGCCAGCAGCTCGAGATATAGCGGGGGGGCCTACAATGAGCAGTTCTTC
TRBV5-5	NA	TRBJ2-3	TRBD2	CASSGLETTDTQYF	TGTGCCAGCAGCGGACTAGAAACCACAGATACGCAGTATTTT
TRBV7-2	few	TRBJ2-1	NA	CASSLNGERNEQFF	TGTGCCAGCAGCTTAAACGGGGAAAGAAATGAGCAGTTCTTC
TRBV6-1	once	TRBJ2-4	TRBD2	CASSEASGAVNIQYF	TGTGCCAGCAGTGAGGCTAGCGGGGCGGTAAACATTCAGTACTTC
TRBV5-1	NA	TRBJ2-1	TRBD2	CASGLVANEQFF	TGCGCCAGTGGACTAGTCGCTAATGAGCAGTTCTTC
TRBV4-1	NA	TRBJ2-7	TRBD2	CASSQASSGGDEQYF	TGCGCCAGCAGCCAAGCATCGAGCGGGGGTGACGAGCAGTACTTC
TRBV10-3	once	TRBJ2-3	TRBD1	CAISDMRTGGVSDTQYF	TGTGCCATCAGTGATATGAGGACAGGGGGCGTATCAGATACGCAGTATTTT
TRBV4-3	NA	TRBJ2-2	TRBD2	CASSLSGLVETGELFF	TGCGCCAGCAGCCTCTCGGGACTAGTGGAGACCGGGGAGCTGTTTTTT
TRBV7-8	NA	TRBJ2-7	NA	CASSPHGGTGTSSEQYF	TGTGCCAGCAGCCCCCACGGGGGGACAGGGACTAGCTCCGAGCAGTACTTC
TRBV12-3/TRBV12-4	NA	TRBJ1-2	NA	CASSASNYGYTF	TGTGCCAGCAGCGCCTCTAACTATGGCTACACCTTC
TRBV12-3/TRBV12-4	NA	TRBJ2-5	NA	CASSSKLPGLYQETQYF	TGTGCCAGCAGTTCCAAATTGCCGGGGTTGTACCAAGAGACCCAGTACTTC
TRBV13	NA	TRBJ2-7	NA	CASSLFTYEQYF	TGTGCCAGCAGCTTATTTACCTACGAGCAGTACTTC
TRBV9	NA	TRBJ2-5	TRBD1	CASSAGSGQGSGETQYF	TGTGCCAGCAGCGCAGGTTCGGGACAGGGTTCAGGAGAGACCCAGTACTTC
TRBV4-1	NA	TRBJ1-2	TRBD1	CASSQAGQAYNYGYAF	TGCGCCAGCAGCCAAGCCGGACAGGCCTATAACTATGGCTACGCCTTC
TRBV3-1	NA	TRBJ2-2	NA	CASSQVGRTGELFF	TGTGCCAGCAGCCAAGTCGGTCGTACCGGGGAGCTGTTTTTT
TRBV29-1	NA	TRBJ2-6	NA	CSVEESGANVLTF	TGCAGCGTTGAAGAATCTGGGGCCAACGTCCTGACTTTC
TRBV5-5	NA	TRBJ2-3	TRBD2	CASSSPWSGSLVDTQYF	TGTGCCAGCAGCTCCCCCTGGAGCGGGAGTCTTGTAGATACGCAGTATTTT
TRBV20-1	many	TRBJ2-7	TRBD1	CSAPDRAFGEQYF	TGCAGTGCGCCCGACAGGGCTTTTGGCGAGCAGTACTTC
TRBV12-3/TRBV12-4	NA	TRBJ2-7	NA	CASSNHLFGTLYEQYF	TGTGCCAGCAGTAATCACCTCTTCGGGACTCTCTACGAGCAGTACTTC
TRBV3-1	few	TRBJ2-5	TRBD1	CASSQVGDRVKGETQYF	TGTGCCAGCAGCCAAGTGGGGGACAGGGTAAAAGGAGAGACCCAGTACTTC
TRBV6-2/TRBV6-3	few	TRBJ2-7	NA	CASSGAYYEQYF	TGTGCCAGCTCGGGGGCATACTACGAGCAGTACTTC
TRBV5-1	few	TRBJ2-3	NA	CASSPRTAGTDTQYF	TGCGCCAGCAGCCCTCGGACAGCCGGGACGGATACGCAGTATTTT
TRBV3-1	NA	TRBJ1-1	NA	CASSQGLGGMNTEAFF	TGTGCCAGCAGCCAAGGGCTGGGTGGGATGAACACTGAAGCTTTCTTT
TRBV9	NA	TRBJ1-1	NA	CASSVGQLEAFF	TGTGCCAGCAGCGTAGGGCAGCTTGAAGCTTTCTTT
TRBV29-1	NA	TRBJ2-1	NA	CSGKLVTLTDYNEQFF	TGCAGCGGAAAACTAGTGACCCTTACTGACTACAATGAGCAGTTCTTC
TRBV25-1	NA	TRBJ1-2	NA	CAKTVSNYGYTF	TGTGCCAAGACAGTCTCTAACTATGGCTACACCTTC
TRBV6-2/TRBV6-3	NA	TRBJ2-1	TRBD2	CASRGERGAYNEQFF	TGTGCCAGCAGAGGGGAGCGGGGAGCCTACAATGAGCAGTTCTTC
TRBV5-1	few	TRBJ2-7	NA	CASSYRQAGREQYF	TGCGCCAGCAGTTACAGACAGGCCGGCCGCGAGCAGTACTTC
TRBV7-2	NA	TRBJ2-3	TRBD2	CASSFGGRGGTDTQYF	TGTGCCAGCAGCTTTGGCGGGAGGGGGGGAACAGATACGCAGTATTTT
TRBV20-1	few	TRBJ2-5	NA	CSPWGFKKETQYF	TGCAGTCCGTGGGGGTTTAAGAAAGAGACCCAGTACTTC
TRBV7-2	NA	TRBJ2-7	TRBD2	CASSYGPRGGTSYEQYF	TGTGCCAGCAGCTACGGACCCCGCGGGGGGACCTCCTACGAGCAGTACTTC
TRBV4-1	NA	TRBJ2-5	NA	CASSQDDIQETQYF	TGCGCCAGCAGCCAAGATGACATCCAAGAGACCCAGTACTTC
TRBV20-1	few	TRBJ2-3	NA	CSAPPFLSTDTQYF	TGCAGTGCCCCGCCGTTCCTAAGCACAGATACGCAGTATTTT
TRBV6-2/TRBV6-3	NA	TRBJ2-7	NA	CASSYSVSYEQYF	TGTGCCAGCAGTTACAGTGTCTCCTACGAGCAGTACTTC
TRBV10-2	NA	TRBJ2-5	NA	CASSAARGQETQYF	TGCGCCAGCAGTGCGGCTAGGGGCCAAGAGACCCAGTACTTC
TRBV10-3	few	TRBJ2-1	NA	CAISEDPEYNEQFF	TGTGCCATCAGTGAGGACCCAGAATACAATGAGCAGTTCTTC
TRBV20-1	NA	TRBJ2-7	NA	CSAGDRGLPFYEQYF	TGCAGTGCTGGAGATCGGGGACTCCCCTTTTACGAGCAGTACTTC
TRBV6-2/TRBV6-3	NA	TRBJ2-3	TRBD1	CASIPTDRGRDTQYF	TGTGCCAGCATCCCAACGGACAGGGGGCGGGATACGCAGTATTTT
TRBV2	NA	TRBJ2-5	TRBD2	CAIDGGGGVGTQYF	TGTGCCATCGACGGCGGGGGTGGGGTCGGGACCCAGTACTTC
TRBV20-1	few	TRBJ2-5	TRBD1	CSASKGQQEETQYF	TGCAGTGCTAGTAAGGGACAGCAAGAAGAGACCCAGTACTTC
TRBV6-1	NA	TRBJ2-1	NA	CASSDPPGSSYNEQFF	TGTGCCAGCAGTGATCCCCCGGGAAGCTCCTACAATGAGCAGTTCTTC
TRBV29-1	few	TRBJ2-7	TRBD2	CSVGKRLAGAEQYF	TGCAGCGTAGGAAAACGACTAGCGGGAGCCGAGCAGTACTTC
TRBV20-1	NA	TRBJ1-2	NA	CSARGDGNYGYTF	TGCAGTGCCCGAGGGGACGGAAACTATGGCTACACCTTC
TRBV10-3	NA	TRBJ2-7	NA	CAIGGQDSSYEQYF	TGTGCCATCGGTGGCCAGGACTCTTCCTACGAGCAGTACTTC
TRBV3-1	NA	TRBJ2-1	TRBD1	CVSSPRTGAAGDNEQFF	TGTGTCAGCAGCCCACGGACAGGGGCGGCGGGAGACAATGAGCAGTTCTTC
TRBV11-2	NA	TRBJ2-1	NA	CASSSPVREQFF	TGTGCCAGCAGCTCCCCGGTCAGGGAGCAGTTCTTC
TRBV5-1	NA	TRBJ2-2	NA	CASSFGTHNTGELFF	TGCGCCAGCAGCTTTGGGACGCATAACACCGGGGAGCTGTTTTTT
TRBV29-1	NA	TRBJ2-4	NA	CSVGMEALPGDEQYF	TGCAGCGTTGGGATGGAGGCGCTCCCAGGGGATGAGCAGTACTTC
TRBV29-1	NA	TRBJ2-2	TRBD2	CSVLAGGPGELFF	TGCAGCGTTTTAGCGGGGGGGCCCGGGGAGCTGTTTTTT
TRBV29-1	few	TRBJ1-1	NA	CSVAGGGILFF	TGCAGCGTTGCTGGGGGGGGGATTCTTTTCTTT
TRBV7-2	few	TRBJ1-4	NA	CASSLVGQSNEKLFF	TGTGCCAGCAGCTTAGTAGGGCAGAGTAATGAAAAACTGTTTTTT
TRBV5-1	few	TRBJ2-1	NA	CASSLTPGAVNNEQFF	TGCGCCAGCAGCTTGACCCCGGGGGCCGTTAACAATGAGCAGTTCTTC
TRBV7-2	NA	TRBJ2-7	NA	CASSLAGGTVSEQYF	TGTGCCAGCAGCTTAGCCGGGGGGACAGTCTCCGAGCAGTACTTC
TRBV29-1	once	TRBJ1-1	NA	CSVEDLGRQNTEAFF	TGCAGCGTTGAAGATCTAGGGCGGCAGAACACTGAAGCTTTCTTT
TRBV20-1	NA	TRBJ2-1	NA	CSATYSGEQFF	TGCAGTGCGACCTATTCCGGTGAGCAGTTCTTC
TRBV2	NA	TRBJ2-5	NA	CATGARTVQETRYF	TGTGCTACCGGGGCCCGGACAGTACAAGAGACCCGGTACTTC
TRBV7-6	NA	TRBJ2-7	TRBD1	CASSSLDREDPYEQYF	TGTGCCAGCAGCTCCCTAGACAGGGAAGATCCCTACGAGCAGTACTTC
TRBV5-4	NA	TRBJ1-4	NA	CASSFDSAATNEKLFF	TGTGCCAGCAGCTTCGACAGCGCTGCAACTAATGAAAAACTGTTTTTT
TRBV5-6	NA	TRBJ2-7	NA	CASSLVWPYSYEQYF	TGTGCCAGCAGCTTGGTTTGGCCCTACTCCTACGAGCAGTACTTC
TRBV2	NA	TRBJ2-1	TRBD2	CASAEGGSGVNEQFF	TGTGCCAGCGCGGAGGGCGGGAGCGGGGTGAATGAGCAGTTCTTC